This TCR beta chain was identified during a study of T cells after yellow fever vaccination. In the study overall: In the case of low-cell-number fractions, SMART-Seq v4 Ultra Low Input was used for preparation.

General study findings and limits: Clonotypes shared by both compartments, CD4 and CD8, made up a small share. The booster response re-showed most primary clones: approximately 97% CD4, more than 80% CD8.

The CDR3 is 13 residues long. The germline CDR1 and CDR2 sequences are MNHEY and SVGEGT. Trimming took off 3 bases at V and 8 bases at J, with 10 bases between the two ends. In its sample, this clonotype was seen a few times. Its antigen is still unknown. 5'RACE template switching added a universal primer site and UMIs to TCR cDNA. TCRdb called the 5' RACE reads again in MiXCR, with one record for every CDR3 protein. Of hundreds of thousands of distinct CDR3 sequences listed, around 12% are singletons. The chain recombines TRBV6-2 or TRBV6-3 with TRBJ2-2, with D maybe TRBD2 (5 bases). The receptor's source is a man younger than 45 who received the YFV17D yellow fever vaccine. The input for sequencing was PBMCs, taken on the day of the yellow fever booster vaccination. The CDR3 sequence: CASSYIKRGELFF. CDR3 nucleotides: TGTGCCAGCAGTTATATTAAGCGGGGGGAGCTGTTTTTT.